Below are 11 T cell receptor beta chains sequenced from a single sample in a study of PD-1 blockade in classical Hodgkin lymphoma. Produced via immunoSEQ multiplex PCR; TCRdb's table is partial and in-frame only. The data show approximately 100,000 clones, around 80% seen once. Described time point: cycle 4 day 1 (C4D1), after 5 to 7 weeks of nivolumab. With no exception, relapse followed autologous stem cell transplantation in all patients, and brentuximab vedotin exposure varied. This specimen consisted of peripheral blood mononuclear cells (PBMCs), obtained before the fourth cycle of nivolumab. The source of these receptors is a human donor with classical Hodgkin lymphoma.

This clone was detected only a few times. The J gene is TRBJ1-5, the V gene TRBV15; 8 bases are shared with TRBD1. The CDR3 is made up of 14 amino acids. With 5 bases clipped from V and 6 bases from J, the junction kept 6 bases outside the gene matches. Germline V lookup: CDR1 LNHNV, CDR2 YYDKDF (reference sequence). CDR3 sequence (DNA): TGTGCCACCAGCTATGACAGGGGAGGTCAGCCCCAGCATTTT. It codes for CATSYDRGGQPQHF.

This clone was seen more than once but under ten times. The J gene is TRBJ1-5, the V gene TRBV6-5; D possibly corresponds to TRBD1 (5 bases). This CDR3 comprises 14 residues. V dropped 6 bases and J dropped 2 bases, with 11 bases sitting between them. CDR1 and CDR2 from the germline V gene are MNHEY and SVGAGI. CDR3 nucleotide sequence: TGTGCCAGCAGCAAAGGGACGGGCAATCAGCCCCAGCATTTT. This translates into CASSKGTGNQPQHF.

This sequence joins TRBV7-2 and TRBJ2-1; D assignment may be TRBD1 or TRBD2 (6 bases each). The CDR3 spans 14 residues. V lost 1 base, J lost 7 bases, and 11 bases lay in between. Germline CDR1 and CDR2: SGHTA and FQGNSA. This chain's CDR3 is CASSLGGARNEQFF. Here the CDR3 DNA reads TGTGCCAGCAGCTTAGGGGGGGCTAGGAATGAGCAGTTCTTC. Full variable domain (outside the CDR3, taken from reference TRBV7-2 and TRBJ2-1): GAGVSQSPSNKVTEKGKDVELRCDPISGHTALYWYRQSLGQGLEFLIYFQGNSAPDKSGLPSDRFSAERTGGSVSTLTIQRTQQEDSAVYLCASSLGGARNEQFFGPGTRLTVL.

CDR3 DNA: TGTGCCAGCAGTGATATCGGCAGGGGGGACTCTCAGTTCTTC. Amino acids: CASSDIGRGDSQFF. This sequence joins TRBV25-1 and TRBJ2-1, with TRBD1 as a possible D gene (7 bases). The germline gives CDR1 MGHDK, CDR2 SYGVNS. Trimming shortened V by 3 bases and J by 13 bases, and 19 bases separated the two germline ends. This CDR3 spans 14 amino acids.

This clone has a single count. The CDR3 loop reads CASTQHHGGGNYGYTF. DNA for the CDR3: TGTGCCAGTACGCAGCACCACGGCGGGGGGAACTATGGCTACACCTTC. The gene calls are TRBV19 and TRBJ1-2; maybe TRBD1 (5 bases). Between the trimmed V and J ends, which lost 7 bases and 2 bases, there was a span of 20 bases. This CDR3 is 16 amino acids long. Germline V gene lookup returns CDR1 LNHDA and CDR2 SQIVND (reference sequence).

This chain connects TRBV9 to TRBJ2-7; the D gene could be TRBD1 or TRBD2 (5 bases each). This CDR3 has 15 residues. V lost 3 bases to trimming and J lost 5 bases, with 18 bases between them. CDR1 is SGDLS and CDR2 is YYNGEE in the germline V gene. CDR3 residues: CASSGRGPFINEQYF. CDR3 sequence (DNA): TGTGCCAGCAGCGGCCGGGGACCCTTTATAAACGAGCAGTACTTC.

This chain uses TRBV5-1 with TRBJ2-7; D remains unclear. Germline V CDR1 and CDR2: SGHRS, YFSETQ. The CDR3 covers 15 residues. V was shortened by 0 bases and J by 3 bases, with 13 bases between the two germline ends. The CDR3: CASSLDRAQDYEQYF. The CDR3 DNA sequence: TGCGCCAGCAGCTTGGATAGAGCCCAGGACTACGAGCAGTACTTC.

The V and J genes are TRBV5-8 and TRBJ1-4; D is perhaps TRBD1 (6 bases). V lost 3 bases and J 8 bases, leaving 17 bases between the germline ends. Germline CDR1 is SGHTS and CDR2 is YDEGEE. The CDR3 is 15 residues long. The CDR3 sequence is CASSSGQRAGEKLFF. The CDR3 nucleotides are TGTGCCAGCAGCTCGGGACAACGGGCTGGGGAAAAACTGTTTTTT.

The chain recombines TRBV18 with TRBJ2-1; no definite D call. Trimming removed 2 bases at V and 4 bases at J, with 9 bases between. Germline CDR1 reads KGHSH; CDR2 reads LQKENI. The CDR3 is 14 residues long. The CDR3 DNA follows: TGTGCCAGCTCACCAGAAGATAGGTACAATGAGCAGTTCTTC. Amino acid sequence: CASSPEDRYNEQFF.

This clone was seen more than once but under ten times. The chain joins TRBV7-2 to TRBJ1-2; D might be TRBD1 (5 bases). This CDR3 comprises 14 residues. Germline lookup yields CDR1 SGHTA and CDR2 FQGNSA. The ends were cut back, 5 bases at V and 9 bases at J, with 19 bases in the middle. CDR3 residues: CASSIAGQGGSYTF. The DNA of the CDR3 is TGTGCCAGCAGCATCGCCGGGCAGGGAGGGAGCTACACCTTC.

This chain uses TRBV5-6 with TRBJ2-2, with 8 bases fitting TRBD2. The CDR3 has 16 residues. Germline CDR1 and CDR2: SGHDT and YYEEEE. Germline trimming cut 0 bases from V and 4 bases from J; bases unmatched to any gene: 5. This CDR3 is CASSLGLAGFTGELFF. The CDR3 bases are TGTGCCAGCAGCTTGGGGCTAGCGGGTTTCACCGGGGAGCTGTTTTTT.